This T cell receptor beta chain appears in the sequencing data of a study of blood T cell repertoires in COVID-19. Germline values: CDR1 SEHNR, CDR2 FQNEAQ (reference sequence). The V and J ends lost 3 bases and 5 bases, in that order; junction bases with no gene match: 4. The length of the CDR3 is 14 residues. Clones were read by immunoSEQ multiplex PCR, and TCRdb kept only the in-frame ones, dropping some. The sample records approximately 80,000 clones, approximately 80% being singletons. The receptor was derived from a man older than 75 with acute or convalescent COVID-19. Material for sequencing was peripheral blood. The chain carries TRBV7-9 and TRBJ2-3; 8 bases are a match to TRBD1. The CDR3 is CASSLTGAVDTQYF. CDR3 DNA: TGTGCCAGCAGCTTGACAGGGGCGGTAGATACGCAGTATTTT. Looking up the rest from reference TRBV7-9 and TRBJ2-3 gives the full variable domain: DTGVSQNPRHKITKRGQNVTFRCDPISEHNRLYWYRQTLGQGPEFLTYFQNEAQLEKSRLLSDRFSAERPKGSFSTLEIQRTEQGDSAMYLCASSLTGAVDTQYFGPGTRLTVL.